This section outlines one T cell receptor (beta chain) sequence together with its context. There is no known antigen for this receptor. Within one base of it there is no much larger clone, and no base qualities were kept. The germline V gene sets CDR1 to SGDLS and CDR2 to YYNGEE. V was cut back by 2 bases and J by 0 bases, leaving a gap of 11 bases between them. Its CDR3 holds 15 amino acids, cysteine through phenylalanine. The entry retains the CDR3 DNA only, 45 bases that are in frame from base 1. This sample was taken from a study of CD8 T cells in Susac syndrome (dated by TCRdb to the late 2010s). For the study in its entirety: Among the Susac syndrome patients who were sequenced, clinically active disease was present in about six and clinical remission was observed in about eight. Susac syndrome patients were therapy-naive, on corticosteroids (some also receiving IVIg), or on IVIg alone at blood withdrawal. Whether CD8+ T cell activation and differentiation in Susac syndrome was antigen driven was tested using repertoire sequencing. General conclusions and limits of the study: The CD4+ T cell repertoire of patients with Susac syndrome showed no detectable clonal expansion. The number of individuals in the TCR sequencing and HLA analysis was acknowledged as relatively small.

Peripheral blood CD8+ and CD4+ T cells from healthy donors, Susac syndrome patients and multiple sclerosis patients were profiled by high-throughput TCR beta sequencing. Susac syndrome patients met recently defined diagnostic criteria for definite or probable disease. Bulk CD8+ and CD4+ T cells were purified by magnetic negative isolation, while CD8+ TEMRA cells were enriched using FACS. Blood was collected in EDTA tubes and processed within 24 hours, with PBMCs isolated through density gradient centrifugation. PBMCs intended for TCR sequencing were frozen in liquid nitrogen and were later thawed in a 37 degrees C water bath. The sorted or isolated CD4+, CD8+ and CD8+ TEMRA cells had a purity of 90% or higher. RNA was extracted using the RNeasy kit, and about 0.45 to 1 ug of the RNA was reverse transcribed with random hexamers. TCR beta CDR3 regions were amplified with the immunoSEQ multiplex PCR assay covering 54 Vbeta and 13 Jbeta segments. PCR amplification bias was corrected using a synthetic template baseline for primer optimization and computational correction. Concerning the study's data processing: Only productive sequences were kept, with reads annotated to V, D and J genes according to IMGT and analyzed in immunoSEQ Analyzer. Clonality was calculated as one minus the Shannon entropy normalized by log2 of the number of productive unique sequences. Public and private clones were assessed among the 100 most prevalent clones of each patient and control. Clones were defined as Susac-specific if absent from the healthy and MS cohorts, from under 1,200 published viral clones and from other ImmuneACCESS disease sequences. In TCRdb, the public reads were trimmed at Q25 with fastp and aligned with MiXCR, with productive beta chains retained. Each entry is one CDR3 protein sequence, shown with its most common DNA and genes. TCRdb's processing, not the study's, gives the V and J calls here. In all, the sample holds 210,000 or so distinct CDR3 sequences, and about 94% of those were seen once. The biggest ten clones account for 0.15% of the sample.

The TCR comes from a human donor with Susac syndrome. The rearranged chain carries TRBV9 and TRBJ1-2; no D segment can be confidently identified. Sequencing was carried out using CD4+ T cells from PBMCs. The DNA is TGTGCCAGCAGCGTTCCGGGAGCCGCTAACTATGGCTACACCTTC. Translated, this gives CASSVPGAANYGYTF.